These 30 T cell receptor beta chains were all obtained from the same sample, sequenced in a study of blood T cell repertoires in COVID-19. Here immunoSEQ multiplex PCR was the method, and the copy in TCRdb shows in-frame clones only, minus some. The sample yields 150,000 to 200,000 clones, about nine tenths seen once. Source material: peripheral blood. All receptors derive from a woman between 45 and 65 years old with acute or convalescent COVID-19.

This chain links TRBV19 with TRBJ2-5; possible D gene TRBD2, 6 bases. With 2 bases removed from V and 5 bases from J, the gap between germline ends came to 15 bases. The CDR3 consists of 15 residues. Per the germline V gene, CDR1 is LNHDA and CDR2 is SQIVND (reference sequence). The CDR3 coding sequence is TGTGCCAGTAGTATAACGGGGTCTGGGAGGGAGACCCAGTACTTC. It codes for CASSITGSGRETQYF.

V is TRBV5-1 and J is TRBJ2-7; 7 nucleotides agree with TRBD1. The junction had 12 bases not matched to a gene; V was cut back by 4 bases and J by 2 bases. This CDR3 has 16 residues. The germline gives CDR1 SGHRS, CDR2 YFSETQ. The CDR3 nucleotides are TGCGCCAGCAGCCCGGCCCCTGCAGGGGGTCCCTACGAGCAGTACTTC. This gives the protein CASSPAPAGGPYEQYF.

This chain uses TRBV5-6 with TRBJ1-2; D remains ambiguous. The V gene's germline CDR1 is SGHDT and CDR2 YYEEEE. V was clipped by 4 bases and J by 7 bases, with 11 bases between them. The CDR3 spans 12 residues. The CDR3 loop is CASSLRFTGYTF. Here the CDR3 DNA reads TGTGCCAGCAGCCTTAGATTTACTGGCTACACCTTC.

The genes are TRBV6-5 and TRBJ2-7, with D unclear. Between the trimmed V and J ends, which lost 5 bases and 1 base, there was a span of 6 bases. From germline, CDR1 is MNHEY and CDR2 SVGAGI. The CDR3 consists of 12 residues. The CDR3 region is CASSRSSYEQYF. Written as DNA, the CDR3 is TGTGCCAGCAGTCGTTCTTCCTACGAGCAGTACTTC.

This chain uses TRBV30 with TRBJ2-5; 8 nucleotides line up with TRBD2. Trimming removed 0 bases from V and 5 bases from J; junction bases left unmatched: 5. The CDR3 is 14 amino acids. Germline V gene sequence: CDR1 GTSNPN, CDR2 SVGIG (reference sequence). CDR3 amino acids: CAWSVRGGQETQYF. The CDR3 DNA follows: TGTGCCTGGAGTGTACGCGGGGGGCAGGAGACCCAGTACTTC.

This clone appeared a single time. CDR3 nucleotide sequence: TGTGCCACCAGTGATCCGAGCGGGGGAAGAGACGAGCAGTACTTC. It encodes CATSDPSGGRDEQYF. J is TRBJ2-7 and V is TRBV24-1; TRBD2 aligns across 8 bases. V gave up 3 bases and J gave up 5 bases; unmatched junction bases: 8. CDR3 size: 15 residues. CDR1 and CDR2 from the germline V gene are KGHDR and SFDVKD.

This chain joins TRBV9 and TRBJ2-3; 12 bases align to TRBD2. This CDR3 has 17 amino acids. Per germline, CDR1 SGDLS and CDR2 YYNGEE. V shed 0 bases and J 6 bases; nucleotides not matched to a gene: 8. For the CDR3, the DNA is TGTGCCAGCAGCGTAGCCCAGCTAGCGGGGGGGCCTGATACGCAGTATTTT. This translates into CASSVAQLAGGPDTQYF. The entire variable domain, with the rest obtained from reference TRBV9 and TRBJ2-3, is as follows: DSGVTQTPKHLITATGQRVTLRCSPRSGDLSVYWYQQSLDQGLQFLIQYYNGEERAKGNILERFSAQQFPDLHSELNLSSLELGDSALYFCASSVAQLAGGPDTQYFGPGTRLTVL.

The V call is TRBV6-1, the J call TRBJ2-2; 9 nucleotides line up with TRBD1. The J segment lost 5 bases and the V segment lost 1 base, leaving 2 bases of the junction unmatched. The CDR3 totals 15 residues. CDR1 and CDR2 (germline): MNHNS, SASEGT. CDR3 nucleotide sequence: TGTGCCAGCAGTGAAGTGGGACAGGGAACCGGGGAGCTGTTTTTT. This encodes CASSEVGQGTGELFF.

DNA of the CDR3: TGCAGTGCTTCAGGATCCGGGGAGCTGTTTTTT. It yields the protein CSASGSGELFF. The chain uses TRBV20-1 and TRBJ2-2; D unresolved. The CDR3 extends over 11 amino acids. The germline V gene has CDR1 DFQATT and CDR2 SNEGSKA (reference sequence). V lost 5 bases and J 6 bases, leaving 7 bases between the germline ends.

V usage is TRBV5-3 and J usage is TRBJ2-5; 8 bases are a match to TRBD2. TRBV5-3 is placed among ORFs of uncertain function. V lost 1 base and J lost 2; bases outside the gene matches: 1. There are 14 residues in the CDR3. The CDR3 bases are TGTGCCAGAAGCTTGTGCGGGAGGCAAGAGACCCAGTACTTC. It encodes CARSLCGRQETQYF.

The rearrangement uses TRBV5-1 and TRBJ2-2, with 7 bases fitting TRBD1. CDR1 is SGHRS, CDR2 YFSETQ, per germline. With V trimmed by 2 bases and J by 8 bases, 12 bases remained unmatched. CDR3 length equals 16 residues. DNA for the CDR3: TGCGCCAGCAGCTTAGCGACAGGGTTAAACTCGGGGGAGCTGTTTTTT. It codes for CASSLATGLNSGELFF.

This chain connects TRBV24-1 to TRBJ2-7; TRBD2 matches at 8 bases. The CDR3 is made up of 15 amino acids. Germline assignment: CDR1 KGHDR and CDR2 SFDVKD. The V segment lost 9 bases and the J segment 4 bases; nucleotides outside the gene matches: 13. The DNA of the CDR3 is TGTGCCACCGGCCCTAAGCGGGAGATCGGGTACGAGCAGTACTTC. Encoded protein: CATGPKREIGYEQYF.

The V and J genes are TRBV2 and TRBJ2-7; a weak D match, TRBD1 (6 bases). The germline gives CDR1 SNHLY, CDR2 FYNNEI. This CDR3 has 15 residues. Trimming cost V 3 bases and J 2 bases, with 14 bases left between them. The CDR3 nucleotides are TGTGCCAGCAGTGAGACGGCAGGGGCGACCTACGAGCAGTACTTC. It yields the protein CASSETAGATYEQYF.

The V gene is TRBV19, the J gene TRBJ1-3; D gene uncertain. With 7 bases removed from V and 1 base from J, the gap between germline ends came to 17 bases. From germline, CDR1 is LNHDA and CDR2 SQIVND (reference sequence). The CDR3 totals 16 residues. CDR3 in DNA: TGTGCCAGTACCGCGCCCTCGGGGAGATCTGGAAACACCATATATTTT. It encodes CASTAPSGRSGNTIYF.

The CDR3 DNA reads as TGTGCCAGCAGCCCGGAGACAGGGAACACTGAAGCTTTCTTT. The encoded protein is CASSPETGNTEAFF. The chain recombines TRBV13 with TRBJ1-1, with D maybe TRBD1 (6 bases). Germline V lookup: CDR1 PRHDT, CDR2 FYEKMQ (reference sequence). The CDR3 length is 14 residues. V gave up 5 bases and J gave up 1 base, with 11 bases separating them.

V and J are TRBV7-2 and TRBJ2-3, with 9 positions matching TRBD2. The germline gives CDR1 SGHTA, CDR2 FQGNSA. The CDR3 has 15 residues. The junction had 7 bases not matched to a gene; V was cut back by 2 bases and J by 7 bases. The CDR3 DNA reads TGTGCCAGCAGCTTATTGGCGGGAGGGCGTAATACGCAGTATTTT. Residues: CASSLLAGGRNTQYF.

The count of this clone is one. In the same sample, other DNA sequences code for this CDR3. The CDR3 DNA follows: TGTGCCAGTAGTATAGGACAGGGTTTGAACTATGGCTACACCTTC. Amino acid sequence: CASSIGQGLNYGYTF. The V gene is TRBV19, the J gene TRBJ1-2; 7 bases map to TRBD1. Germline CDR1 is LNHDA and CDR2 is SQIVND (reference sequence). CDR3 length: 15 residues. Trimming removed 1 base from V and 2 bases from J; junction bases left unmatched: 4.

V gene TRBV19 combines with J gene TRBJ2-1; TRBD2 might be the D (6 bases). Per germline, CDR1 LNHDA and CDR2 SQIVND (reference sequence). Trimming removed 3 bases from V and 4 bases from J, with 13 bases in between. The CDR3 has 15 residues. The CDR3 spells CASSILRERYNEQFF. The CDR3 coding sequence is TGTGCCAGTAGTATCCTCCGGGAGAGGTACAATGAGCAGTTCTTC.

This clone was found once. CDR3: CASSQDPDSPLHF. CDR3 DNA: TGTGCCAGCAGCCAAGATCCGGATTCACCCCTCCACTTT. V gene TRBV14 combines with J gene TRBJ1-6, with unresolved D. The length of the CDR3 is 13 residues. Per germline, CDR1 SGHDN and CDR2 FVKESK. Trimming stripped 0 bases from V and 8 bases from J, with 5 bases between.

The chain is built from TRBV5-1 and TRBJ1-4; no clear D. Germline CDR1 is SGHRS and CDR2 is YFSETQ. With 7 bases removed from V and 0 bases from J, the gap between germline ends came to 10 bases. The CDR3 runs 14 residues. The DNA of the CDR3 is TGCGCCAGCGGAGGAGGAGCAACTAATGAAAAACTGTTTTTT. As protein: CASGGGATNEKLFF.

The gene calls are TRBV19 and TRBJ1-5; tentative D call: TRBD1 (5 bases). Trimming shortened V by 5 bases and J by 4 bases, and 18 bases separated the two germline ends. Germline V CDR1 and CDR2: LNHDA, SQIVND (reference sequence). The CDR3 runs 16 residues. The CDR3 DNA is TGTGCCAGTAGTTCCGGGACTCCCCTCATGAATCAGCCCCAGCATTTT. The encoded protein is CASSSGTPLMNQPQHF.

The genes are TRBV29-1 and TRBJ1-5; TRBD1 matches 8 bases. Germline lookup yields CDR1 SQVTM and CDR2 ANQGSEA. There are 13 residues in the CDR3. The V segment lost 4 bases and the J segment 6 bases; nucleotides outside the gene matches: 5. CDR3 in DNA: TGCAGCGTTGCCAGGGGGCTTGGTCAGCCCCAGCATTTT. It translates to CSVARGLGQPQHF. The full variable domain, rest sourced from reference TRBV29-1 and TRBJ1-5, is SAVISQKPSRDICQRGTSLTIQCQVDSQVTMMFWYRQQPGQSLTLIATANQGSEATYESGFVIDKFPISRPNLTFSTLTVSNMSPEDSSIYLCSVARGLGQPQHFGDGTRLSIL.

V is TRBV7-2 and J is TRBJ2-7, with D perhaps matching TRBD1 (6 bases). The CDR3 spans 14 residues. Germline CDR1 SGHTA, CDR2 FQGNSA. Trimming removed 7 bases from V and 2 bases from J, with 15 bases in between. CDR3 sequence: CASTKSGGPYEQYF. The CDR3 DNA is TGTGCCAGCACTAAAAGTGGGGGCCCCTACGAGCAGTACTTC.

CDR3 bases: TGTGCCAGCAGTTACTCCCGGGACACCGGGGAGCTGTTTTTT. It codes for CASSYSRDTGELFF. J is TRBJ2-2 and V is TRBV6-5; D is unclear. This CDR3 has 14 residues. Looked up from germline, CDR1 is MNHEY and CDR2 is SVGAGI. Trimming left V 0 bases short and J 3 bases short, with 5 bases between.

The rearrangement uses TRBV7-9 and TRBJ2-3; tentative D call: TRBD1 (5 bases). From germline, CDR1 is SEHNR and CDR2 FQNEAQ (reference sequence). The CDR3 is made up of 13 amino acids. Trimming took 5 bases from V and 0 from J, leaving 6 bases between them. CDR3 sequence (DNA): TGTGCCAGCAGCCAGGGAAGCACAGATACGCAGTATTTT. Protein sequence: CASSQGSTDTQYF.

CDR3 in amino acids: CATRRVPNEKLFF. The CDR3 bases are TGTGCCACGAGGAGGGTTCCCAATGAAAAACTGTTTTTT. The V and J genes are TRBV28 and TRBJ1-4; D remains unclear. Germline V gene sequence: CDR1 MDHEN, CDR2 SYDVKM. Trimming left V 10 bases short and J 5 bases short, with 14 bases between. The CDR3 is made up of 13 amino acids.

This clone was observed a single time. CDR3 in DNA: TGCGCCAGCAGCCAAGAACTGTCGAGGAGTTATGGCTACACCTTC. Amino acid sequence: CASSQELSRSYGYTF. The gene calls are TRBV4-1 and TRBJ1-2, with D unclear. The length of the CDR3 is 15 residues. The germline V and J ends were trimmed by 0 bases and 5 bases, with 13 bases remaining between them. Germline loops: CDR1 MGHRA, CDR2 YSYEKL.

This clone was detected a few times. The CDR3 DNA reads as TGTGCCAGCAGCGGGACAGGTGGCGGCGATGAAAAACTGTTTTTT. Translated: CASSGTGGGDEKLFF. V is TRBV5-5 and J is TRBJ1-4; 8 nucleotides agree with TRBD1. Germline V lookup: CDR1 SGHKS, CDR2 YYEKEE (reference sequence). CDR3 length equals 15 residues. J gave up 6 bases and V 4 bases, and 8 bases lay outside the gene matches.

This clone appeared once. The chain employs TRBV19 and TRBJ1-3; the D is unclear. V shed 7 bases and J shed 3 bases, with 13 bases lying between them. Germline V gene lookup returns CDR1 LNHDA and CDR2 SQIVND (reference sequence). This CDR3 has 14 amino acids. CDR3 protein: CASIGGYGGNTIYF. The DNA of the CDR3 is TGTGCCAGTATAGGAGGGTACGGTGGAAACACCATATATTTT.

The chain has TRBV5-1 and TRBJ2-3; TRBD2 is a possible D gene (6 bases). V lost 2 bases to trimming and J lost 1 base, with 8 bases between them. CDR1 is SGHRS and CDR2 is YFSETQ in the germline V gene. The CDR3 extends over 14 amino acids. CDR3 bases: TGCGCCAGCAGCTTCTGGGGGGGCACAGATACGCAGTATTTT. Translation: CASSFWGGTDTQYF.